Listed below are T cell receptor beta chains from one sample, sequenced in a study of blood T cell repertoires in COVID-19. The assay was immunoSEQ multiplex PCR, and TCRdb's table has in-frame clones only and misses some. The repertoire includes about 39,000 clones, 94% of them detected once, and approximately 4.2% sits in the top ten. The sample taken for sequencing was peripheral blood. These receptors came from a human donor with active COVID-19. The donor label of this sample is uncertain. The CDR3 runs from the conserved cysteine through the conserved F or W. A D gene is named only where the DNA matches it firmly. A clone size is listed for some rows: how often the clone was seen (once, few, many), or a class if it is expanded.

D,J,V,size,CDR3,DNA
NA,TRBJ2-2,TRBV9,NA,CASSISRELFF,TGTGCCAGCAGCATATCTCGGGAGCTGTTTTTT
TRBD1,TRBJ2-1,TRBV11-2,NA,CASSLGQGPYNEQFF,TGTGCCAGCAGCTTGGGACAGGGCCCCTACAATGAGCAGTTCTTC
TRBD1,TRBJ1-2,TRBV11-2,NA,CASSLEGAGGYGYTF,TGTGCCAGCAGCTTGGAGGGGGCGGGTGGCTATGGCTACACCTTC
TRBD1,TRBJ2-2,TRBV14,NA,CASSRGQGRTGELFF,TGTGCCAGCAGCCGGGGACAGGGTCGCACCGGGGAGCTGTTTTTT
TRBD1,TRBJ2-1,TRBV5-1,NA,CASSLDRGPGNEQFF,TGCGCCAGCAGCTTGGACAGGGGGCCGGGCAATGAGCAGTTCTTC
NA,TRBJ2-1,TRBV6-2/TRBV6-3,NA,CASSYSAQRSSYNEQFF,TGTGCCAGCAGTTACTCGGCTCAGCGCAGCTCCTACAATGAGCAGTTCTTC
NA,TRBJ2-2,TRBV19,NA,CASSNTGYTGELFF,TGTGCCAGTAGTAATACAGGGTACACCGGGGAGCTGTTTTTT
NA,TRBJ2-1,TRBV6-1,NA,CASSEYQASSYNEQFF,TGTGCCAGCAGTGAATATCAGGCGTCCTCCTACAATGAGCAGTTCTTC
NA,TRBJ2-2,TRBV7-8,NA,CASSLVRGSGELFF,TGTGCCAGCAGCCTCGTTCGGGGGTCCGGGGAGCTGTTTTTT
TRBD2,TRBJ2-3,TRBV5-5,NA,CASSSGTISNTQYF,TGTGCCAGCAGCTCGGGGACTATCTCTAATACGCAGTATTTT
TRBD1,TRBJ1-5,TRBV6-1,NA,CASSGQGGSPSNQPQHF,TGTGCCAGCAGTGGACAGGGGGGGAGTCCGTCCAATCAGCCCCAGCATTTT
NA,TRBJ1-1,TRBV18,NA,CASSPRETEAFF,TGTGCCAGCTCACCTCGGGAGACTGAAGCTTTCTTT
NA,TRBJ1-4,TRBV6-2/TRBV6-3,once,CASSYSTRTNEKLFF,TGTGCCAGCAGTTACTCGACCAGGACTAATGAAAAACTGTTTTTT
NA,TRBJ1-5,TRBV21-1,few,CASSKGWDTFSNQPQHF,TGTGCCAGCAGCAAAGGGTGGGACACTTTTAGCAATCAGCCCCAGCATTTT
NA,TRBJ1-2,TRBV5-4,NA,CASSDRGPYGYTF,TGTGCCAGCAGCGACCGAGGTCCGTATGGCTACACCTTC
NA,TRBJ1-1,TRBV4-1,NA,CASSHTTPGSTVMNTEAFF,TGCGCCAGCAGCCACACCACCCCGGGATCCACCGTCATGAACACTGAAGCTTTCTTT
TRBD2,TRBJ2-7,TRBV20-1,NA,CSASTGGEQYF,TGCAGTGCTAGTACGGGGGGAGAGCAGTACTTC
NA,TRBJ1-1,TRBV11-3,once,CASSFGDKIFF,TGTGCCAGCAGCTTCGGGGACAAGATTTTCTTT
NA,TRBJ2-7,TRBV15,NA,CATSTLGGEEQYF,TGTGCCACCAGCACCCTAGGAGGGGAAGAGCAGTACTTC
NA,TRBJ2-6,TRBV4-3,NA,CASSQGLAGANVLTF,TGCGCCAGCAGCCAAGGACTAGCTGGGGCCAACGTCCTGACTTTC
TRBD1,TRBJ1-6,TRBV3-1/TRBV3-2,NA,CASSQEGVPGGGNSPLHF,TGTGCCAGCAGCCAAGAAGGGGTTCCAGGGGGAGGTAATTCACCCCTCCACTTT
NA,TRBJ1-4,TRBV28,NA,CASSLAGSTNEKLFF,TGTGCCAGCAGTTTAGCAGGCTCAACTAATGAAAAACTGTTTTTT
NA,TRBJ1-1,TRBV3-1/TRBV3-2,NA,CASSAVEGTEAFF,TGTGCCAGCTCTGCTGTTGAGGGTACTGAAGCTTTCTTT
NA,TRBJ2-1,TRBV7-2,NA,CASSYASDSYNEQFF,TGTGCCAGCAGTTACGCTAGCGACTCCTACAATGAGCAGTTCTTC
TRBD1,TRBJ1-6,TRBV15,NA,CATSREGGARGDSPLHF,TGTGCCACCAGCAGAGAGGGGGGTGCCAGGGGGGATTCACCCCTCCACTTT
NA,TRBJ2-7,TRBV11-3,once,CASSPPETGLYEQYF,TGTGCCAGCAGCCCTCCAGAGACGGGGTTGTACGAGCAGTACTTC
NA,TRBJ2-5,TRBV20-1,NA,CSARVGETQYF,TGCAGTGCTCGGGTCGGGGAGACCCAGTACTTC
NA,TRBJ1-3,TRBV3-1/TRBV3-2,NA,CASSRLGRGSGNTIYF,TGTGCCAGCAGCCGTCTGGGCAGGGGCTCTGGAAACACCATATATTTT
TRBD1,TRBJ2-2,TRBV6-5,once,CASRRDRVASGELFF,TGTGCCAGCAGAAGGGACAGGGTGGCTTCCGGGGAGCTGTTTTTT
NA,TRBJ2-7,TRBV21-1,NA,CASSKAPTLAGEHEQYF,TGTGCCAGCAGCAAAGCCCCTACACTAGCGGGAGAACACGAGCAGTACTTC
TRBD1,TRBJ2-6,TRBV15,NA,CATSRFTGAGANVLTF,TGTGCCACCAGCAGATTTACAGGGGCTGGGGCCAACGTCCTGACTTTC
TRBD1,TRBJ1-1,TRBV27,NA,CASSLSLIGQGGTEAFF,TGTGCCAGCAGTTTATCCCTGATCGGACAGGGCGGCACTGAAGCTTTCTTT
TRBD1,TRBJ1-1,TRBV5-1,NA,CASNPGTGGLNTEAFF,TGCGCCAGCAACCCCGGGACAGGGGGCCTAAACACTGAAGCTTTCTTT
TRBD1,TRBJ1-1,TRBV4-1,NA,CASSQETGARNTEAFF,TGCGCCAGCAGCCAGGAAACAGGGGCCCGGAACACTGAAGCTTTCTTT
TRBD1,TRBJ2-3,TRBV7-9,NA,CASSPPGQAWGTQYF,TGTGCCAGCAGCCCCCCGGGACAGGCCTGGGGGACGCAGTATTTT
NA,TRBJ2-7,TRBV4-1,NA,CASSQVLLFIGGAEEQYF,TGCGCCAGCAGCCAAGTGCTCCTATTCATAGGGGGGGCGGAAGAGCAGTACTTC
NA,TRBJ2-1,TRBV20-1,NA,CSARVDEQFF,TGCAGTGCTAGAGTCGATGAGCAGTTCTTC
NA,TRBJ2-5,TRBV9,once,CASSVVGGLQETQYF,TGTGCCAGCAGCGTAGTGGGGGGACTCCAAGAGACCCAGTACTTC
TRBD1,TRBJ2-7,TRBV7-9,NA,CASSLGTAFLGDEQYF,TGTGCCAGCAGCTTGGGGACAGCCTTCCTAGGAGACGAGCAGTACTTC
NA,TRBJ2-5,TRBV4-3,once,CASSEARRETQYF,TGCGCCAGCAGCGAGGCTAGAAGAGAGACCCAGTACTTC